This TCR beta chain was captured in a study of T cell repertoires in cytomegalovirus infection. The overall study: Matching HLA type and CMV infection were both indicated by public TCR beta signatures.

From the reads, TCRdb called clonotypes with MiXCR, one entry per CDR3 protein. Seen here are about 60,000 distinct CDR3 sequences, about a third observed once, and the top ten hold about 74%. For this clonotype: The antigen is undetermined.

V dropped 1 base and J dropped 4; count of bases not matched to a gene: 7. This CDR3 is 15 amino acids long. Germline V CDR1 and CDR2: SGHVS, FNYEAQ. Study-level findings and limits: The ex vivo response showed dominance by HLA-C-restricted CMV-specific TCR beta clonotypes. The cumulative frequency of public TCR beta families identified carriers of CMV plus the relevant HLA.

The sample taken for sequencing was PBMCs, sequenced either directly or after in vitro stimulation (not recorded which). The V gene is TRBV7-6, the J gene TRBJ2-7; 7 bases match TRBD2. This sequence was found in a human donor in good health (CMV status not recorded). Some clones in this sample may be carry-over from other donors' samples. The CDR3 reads CASSLVLGGSYEQYF. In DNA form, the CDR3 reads TGTGCCAGCAGCTTAGTACTCGGCGGGAGTTACGAGCAGTACTTC.